The 6 T cell receptor beta chains given below trace back to one sample, sequenced in a study of cytomegalovirus exposure and HLA in healthy donors. PCR used 60 Vbeta primers and 13 Jbeta primers. Only in-frame clones appear in the TCRdb table, and some are missing; sequencing was by immunoSEQ multiplex PCR. The sample records about 130,000 clones, under 80% being singletons. Sequencing used PBMCs. These receptors originate from a man younger than 35 in good health and CMV-seropositive.

The chain couples TRBV6-6 to TRBJ2-7; TRBD1 agrees at 8 bases. V lost 4 bases, J lost 5 bases, and 1 base stayed unmatched. Looked up from germline, CDR1 is MNHNY and CDR2 is SVGAGI (reference sequence). The length of the CDR3 is 12 residues. The CDR3, as DNA: TGTGCCAGCAGTTCAGGGGGCCACGAGCAGTACTTC. Translated, it gives CASSSGGHEQYF.

The chain employs TRBV19 and TRBJ1-1, with a weak D call TRBD1 (5 bases). CDR3 size: 14 residues. Deletions cut 6 bases from V and 0 bases from J, with 11 bases between. Germline V gives CDR1 LNHDA, CDR2 SQIVND (reference sequence). CDR3 region: CASSAGRLNTEAFF. The CDR3 DNA reads as TGTGCCAGTAGCGCGGGACGGCTGAACACTGAAGCTTTCTTT.

The rearrangement uses TRBV6-6 and TRBJ1-1; D is unclear. The germline V gene has CDR1 MNHNY and CDR2 SVGAGI (reference sequence). This CDR3 has 11 residues. Trimming removed 6 bases from V and 11 bases from J, with 13 bases in between. The CDR3 DNA is TGTGCCAGCAGCTCCCTTTTGGCCGCTTTCTTT. Translating it yields CASSSLLAAFF.

With respect to this clone: The sample contains more than one DNA sequence encoding this CDR3. The chain employs TRBV9 and TRBJ2-2, with 9 bases fitting TRBD2. CDR3 size: 16 residues. Germline values: CDR1 SGDLS, CDR2 YYNGEE. The junction had 1 base not matched to a gene; V was cut back by 0 bases and J by 1 base. This CDR3 is CASSVGLAVNTGELFF. In DNA, the CDR3 is TGTGCCAGCAGCGTAGGACTAGCGGTGAACACCGGGGAGCTGTTTTTT.

This clone was picked up a small number of times. The chain employs TRBV7-2 and TRBJ1-5; D is undetermined. The CDR3 covers 15 residues. Deletions cut 2 bases from V and 3 bases from J, with 11 bases between. CDR1 SGHTA and CDR2 FQGNSA come from the germline V gene. The CDR3 DNA follows: TGTGCCAGCAGCTTAACCTCAGGCTACAATCAGCCCCAGCATTTT. Translation: CASSLTSGYNQPQHF.

V usage is TRBV19 and J usage is TRBJ2-5; 8 nucleotides match TRBD1. Germline values: CDR1 LNHDA, CDR2 SQIVND (reference sequence). Trimming took 5 bases from V and 7 from J; bases not matched to a gene: 12. This CDR3 is 15 amino acids long. CDR3 nucleotides: TGTGCCAGTAGTGGACGGACAGGGCAGACAGGGACCCAGTACTTC. Protein sequence: CASSGRTGQTGTQYF.